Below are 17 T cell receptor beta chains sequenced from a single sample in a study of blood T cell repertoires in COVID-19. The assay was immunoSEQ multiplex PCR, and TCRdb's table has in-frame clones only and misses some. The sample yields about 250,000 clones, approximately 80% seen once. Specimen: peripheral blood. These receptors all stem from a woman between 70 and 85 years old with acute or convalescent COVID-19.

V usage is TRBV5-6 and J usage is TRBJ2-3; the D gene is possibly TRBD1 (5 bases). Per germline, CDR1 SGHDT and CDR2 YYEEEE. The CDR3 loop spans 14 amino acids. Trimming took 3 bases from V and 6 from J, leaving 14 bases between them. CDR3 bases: TGTGCCAGCAGCTATTTCAGGACAAAGGATACGCAGTATTTT. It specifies CASSYFRTKDTQYF.

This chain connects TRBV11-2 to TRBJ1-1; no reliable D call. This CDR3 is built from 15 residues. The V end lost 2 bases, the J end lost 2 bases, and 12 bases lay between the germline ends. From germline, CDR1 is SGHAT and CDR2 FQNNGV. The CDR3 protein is CASSLSVTVNTEAFF. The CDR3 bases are TGTGCCAGCAGCTTATCTGTAACGGTAAACACTGAAGCTTTCTTT.

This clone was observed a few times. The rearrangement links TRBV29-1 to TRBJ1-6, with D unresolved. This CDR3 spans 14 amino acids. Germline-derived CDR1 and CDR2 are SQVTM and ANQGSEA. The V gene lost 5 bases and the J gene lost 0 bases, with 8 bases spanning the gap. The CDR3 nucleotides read TGCAGCGTTCGGACTAGCTCCTATAATTCACCCCTCCACTTT. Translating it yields CSVRTSSYNSPLHF.

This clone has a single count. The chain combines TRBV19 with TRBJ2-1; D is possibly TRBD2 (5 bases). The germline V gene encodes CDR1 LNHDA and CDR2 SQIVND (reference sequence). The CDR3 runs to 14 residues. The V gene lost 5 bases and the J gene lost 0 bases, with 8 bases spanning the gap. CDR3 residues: CASSQGSSYNEQFF. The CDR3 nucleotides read TGTGCCAGTAGTCAAGGGAGCTCCTACAATGAGCAGTTCTTC.

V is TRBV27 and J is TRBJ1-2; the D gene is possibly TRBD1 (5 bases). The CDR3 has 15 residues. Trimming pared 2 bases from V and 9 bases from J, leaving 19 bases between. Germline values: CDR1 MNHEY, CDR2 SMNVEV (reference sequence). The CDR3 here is CASSLIPDSSRSYTF. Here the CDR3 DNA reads TGTGCCAGCAGTTTAATTCCCGACAGCTCGAGGAGCTACACCTTC.

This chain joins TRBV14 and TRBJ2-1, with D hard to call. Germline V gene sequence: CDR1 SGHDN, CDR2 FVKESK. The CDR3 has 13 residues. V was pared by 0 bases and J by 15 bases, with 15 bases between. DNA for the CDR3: TGTGCCAGCAGCCAAGATCGATCCGGTCGAGGGTTCTTC. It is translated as CASSQDRSGRGFF.

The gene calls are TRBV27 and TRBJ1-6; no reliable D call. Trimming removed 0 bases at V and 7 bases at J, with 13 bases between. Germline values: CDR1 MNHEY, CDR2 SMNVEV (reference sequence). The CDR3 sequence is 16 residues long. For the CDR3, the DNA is TGTGCCAGCAGTTTATCGATAAACGGTCTGAATTCACCCCTCCACTTT. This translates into CASSLSINGLNSPLHF.

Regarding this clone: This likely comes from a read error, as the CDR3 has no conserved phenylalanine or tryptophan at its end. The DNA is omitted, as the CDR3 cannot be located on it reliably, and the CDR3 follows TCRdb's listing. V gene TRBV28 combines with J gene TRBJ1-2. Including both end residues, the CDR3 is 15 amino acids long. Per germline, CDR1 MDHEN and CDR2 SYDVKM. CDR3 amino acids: CASSPHDRDGVWGGE.

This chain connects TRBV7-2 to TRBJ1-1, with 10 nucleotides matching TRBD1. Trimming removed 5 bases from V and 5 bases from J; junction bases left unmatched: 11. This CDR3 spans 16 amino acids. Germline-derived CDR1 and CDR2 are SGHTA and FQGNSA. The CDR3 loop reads CASSRRSGTGATEAFF. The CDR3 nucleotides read TGTGCCAGCAGCCGCCGGTCCGGGACAGGGGCAACTGAAGCTTTCTTT. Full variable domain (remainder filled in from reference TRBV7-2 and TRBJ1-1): GAGVSQSPSNKVTEKGKDVELRCDPISGHTALYWYRQSLGQGLEFLIYFQGNSAPDKSGLPSDRFSAERTGGSVSTLTIQRTQQEDSAVYLCASSRRSGTGATEAFFGQGTRLTVV.

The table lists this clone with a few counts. The CDR3 region is CASRGQGPYNEQFF. CDR3 nucleotides: TGCGCCAGCAGGGGACAGGGCCCCTACAATGAGCAGTTCTTC. The chain uses TRBV10-2 and TRBJ2-1, with 9 bases lining up with TRBD1. Trimming removed 6 bases from V and 2 bases from J; junction bases left unmatched: 2. The germline CDR1 and CDR2 sequences are WSHSY and SAAADI. This CDR3 is 14 amino acids long.

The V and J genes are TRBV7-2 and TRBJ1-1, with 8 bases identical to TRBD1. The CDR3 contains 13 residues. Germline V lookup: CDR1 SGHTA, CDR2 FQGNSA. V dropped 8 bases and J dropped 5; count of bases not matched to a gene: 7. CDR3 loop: CASRLTGVTEAFF. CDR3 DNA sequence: TGTGCCAGCCGACTGACAGGGGTTACTGAAGCTTTCTTT. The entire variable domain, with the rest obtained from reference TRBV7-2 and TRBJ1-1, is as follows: GAGVSQSPSNKVTEKGKDVELRCDPISGHTALYWYRQSLGQGLEFLIYFQGNSAPDKSGLPSDRFSAERTGGSVSTLTIQRTQQEDSAVYLCASRLTGVTEAFFGQGTRLTVV.

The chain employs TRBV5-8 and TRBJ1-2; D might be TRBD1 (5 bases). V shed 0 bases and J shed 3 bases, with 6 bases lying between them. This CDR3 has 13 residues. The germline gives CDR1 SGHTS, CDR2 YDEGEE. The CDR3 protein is CASSLVRDYGYTF. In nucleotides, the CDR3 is TGTGCCAGCAGCTTGGTCAGGGACTATGGCTACACCTTC.

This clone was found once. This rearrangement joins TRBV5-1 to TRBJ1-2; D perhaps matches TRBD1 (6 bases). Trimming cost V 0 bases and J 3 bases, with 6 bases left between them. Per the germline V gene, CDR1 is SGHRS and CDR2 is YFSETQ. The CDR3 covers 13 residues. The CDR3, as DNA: TGCGCCAGCAGCTTGGGACAGGACTATGGCTACACCTTC. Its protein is CASSLGQDYGYTF.

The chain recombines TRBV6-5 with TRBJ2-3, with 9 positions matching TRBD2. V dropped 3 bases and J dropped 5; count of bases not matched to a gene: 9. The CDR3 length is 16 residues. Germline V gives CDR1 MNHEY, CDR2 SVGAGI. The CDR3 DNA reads TGTGCCAGCAGTTATTCCAGCGGGGGGCTGGAAGATACGCAGTATTTT. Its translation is CASSYSSGGLEDTQYF.

The CDR3 is CASIIGQGAFNYGYTF. CDR3 nucleotides: TGTGCCAGCATAATTGGACAGGGGGCCTTTAACTATGGCTACACCTTC. This rearrangement joins TRBV5-6 to TRBJ1-2; 11 bases align to TRBD1. The CDR3 consists of 16 residues. The germline V gene encodes CDR1 SGHDT and CDR2 YYEEEE. V was pared by 6 bases and J by 1 base, with 8 bases of the junction left unmatched.

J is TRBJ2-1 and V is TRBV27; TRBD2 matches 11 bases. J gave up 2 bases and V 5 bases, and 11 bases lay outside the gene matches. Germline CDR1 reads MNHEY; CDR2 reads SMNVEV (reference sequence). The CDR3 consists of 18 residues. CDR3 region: CASSPITHSGGAYNEQFF. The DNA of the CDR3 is TGTGCCAGCAGTCCGATCACCCATAGCGGGGGGGCCTACAATGAGCAGTTCTTC.

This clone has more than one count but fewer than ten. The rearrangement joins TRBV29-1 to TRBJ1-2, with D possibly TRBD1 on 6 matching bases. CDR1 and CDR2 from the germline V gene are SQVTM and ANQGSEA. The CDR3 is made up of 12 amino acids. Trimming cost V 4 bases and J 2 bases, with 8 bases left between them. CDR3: CSVVTGNYGYTF. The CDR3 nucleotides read TGCAGCGTTGTTACAGGGAACTATGGCTACACCTTC.